This TCR beta chain was sequenced in a study of blood T cell repertoires in COVID-19. Study-wide context: Acute-phase and convalescent COVID-19 samples originated in the United States, Italy and Spain. T cells, B-cell-depleted T cells, or PBMCs provided the cDNA or gDNA that served as material.

In the authors' methods: Reference gene primer amplification gave nucleated cell count estimates. Repertoires were generated with immunoSEQ multiplex PCR, while TCRdb's copy carries only in-frame clones and drops some. The V and J calls and the clone size are those of that table, but D and trimming were determined from the DNA. Among roughly 250,000 clones listed, 82% were seen once. This clone was counted only a few times. This CDR3 is built from 15 residues. Germline V gene lookup returns CDR1 KGHDR and CDR2 SFDVKD. V gave up 3 bases and J gave up 7 bases, with 15 bases separating them. The TCR was taken from a woman aged 80 or over with active or convalescent COVID-19. The V call is TRBV24-1, the J call TRBJ1-5; D unclear. The sequenced sample consisted of peripheral blood. The CDR3 loop reads CATSDGQAGGQPQHF. The DNA for the CDR3 is TGTGCCACCAGTGATGGCCAGGCGGGAGGGCAGCCCCAGCATTTT.